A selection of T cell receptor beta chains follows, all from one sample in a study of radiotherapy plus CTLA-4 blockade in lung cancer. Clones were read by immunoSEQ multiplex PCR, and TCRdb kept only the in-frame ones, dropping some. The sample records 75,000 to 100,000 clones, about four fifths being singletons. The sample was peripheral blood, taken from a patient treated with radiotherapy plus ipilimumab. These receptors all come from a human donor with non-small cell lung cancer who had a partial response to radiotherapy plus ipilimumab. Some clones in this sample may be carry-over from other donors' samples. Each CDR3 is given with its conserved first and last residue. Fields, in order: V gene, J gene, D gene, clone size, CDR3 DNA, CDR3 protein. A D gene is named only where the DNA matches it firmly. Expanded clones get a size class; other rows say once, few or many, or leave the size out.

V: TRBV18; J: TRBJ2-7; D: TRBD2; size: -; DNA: TGTGCCAGCTCACCGAGCCTACCTAGCGGGAGGGCCAACGAGCAGTACTTC; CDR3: CASSPSLPSGRANEQYF
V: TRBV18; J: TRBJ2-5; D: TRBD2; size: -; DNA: TGTGCCAGCTCACCACCCGGGGCTAGCGGGCCGAGGGAGACCCAGTACTTC; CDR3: CASSPPGASGPRETQYF
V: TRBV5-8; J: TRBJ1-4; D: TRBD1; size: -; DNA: TGTGCCAGCAGCTTGGTGCTCGGGACAGGGACTAATGAAAAACTGTTTTTT; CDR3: CASSLVLGTGTNEKLFF
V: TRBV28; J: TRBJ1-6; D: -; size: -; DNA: TGTGCCAGCAGTTTTTTTGCGGGAGATTCACCCCTCCACTTT; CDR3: CASSFFAGDSPLHF
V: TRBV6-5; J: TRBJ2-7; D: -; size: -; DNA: TGTGCCAGCAGCCGACAGGTAAACTACGAGCAGTACTTC; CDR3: CASSRQVNYEQYF
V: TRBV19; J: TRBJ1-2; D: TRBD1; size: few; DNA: TGTGCCAGTACCAGAATAGGACAGGGGGCGCGTAACTATGGCTACACCTTC; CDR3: CASTRIGQGARNYGYTF
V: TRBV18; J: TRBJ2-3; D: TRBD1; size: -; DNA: TGTGCCAGCTCCCTAGGACAGGGTCCCACAGATACGCAGTATTTT; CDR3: CASSLGQGPTDTQYF
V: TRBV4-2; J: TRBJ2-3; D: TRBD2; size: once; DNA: TGTGCCAGCAGCCAAGATGTTAGCGGGGGGGGAGGGGATACGCAGTATTTT; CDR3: CASSQDVSGGGGDTQYF
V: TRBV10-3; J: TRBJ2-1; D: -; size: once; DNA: TGTGCCATCAGTGAGTTTAGAAGATCCTACAATGAGCAGTTCTTC; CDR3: CAISEFRRSYNEQFF
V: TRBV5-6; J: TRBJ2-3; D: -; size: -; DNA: TGTGCCAGCAGCTTGTTCGCTAGCGGCACAGATACGCAGTATTTT; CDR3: CASSLFASGTDTQYF
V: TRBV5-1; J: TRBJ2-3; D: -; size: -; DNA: TGCGCCAGCAGCTTTAGCGAGCCTAGCACAGATACGCAGTATTTT; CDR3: CASSFSEPSTDTQYF
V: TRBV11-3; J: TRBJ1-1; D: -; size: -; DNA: TGTGCCAGCAGCTCCGGACATCCGAACACTGAAGCTTTCTTT; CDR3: CASSSGHPNTEAFF
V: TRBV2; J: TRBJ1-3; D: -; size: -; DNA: TGTGCCAGCAGTGTTTCCGGAGTCTCTGGAAACACCATATATTTT; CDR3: CASSVSGVSGNTIYF
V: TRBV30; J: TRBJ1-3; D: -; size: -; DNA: TGTGCCTGGAATCTGTTTACAGGAAACACCATATATTTT; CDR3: CAWNLFTGNTIYF
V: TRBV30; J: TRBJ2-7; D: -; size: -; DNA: TGTGCCTGGAGGTCGGGGGACGAGCAGTACTTC; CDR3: CAWRSGDEQYF
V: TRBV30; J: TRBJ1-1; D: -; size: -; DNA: TGTGCCTGGAGTGTTGGAGGGGAAGCTTTCTTT; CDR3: CAWSVGGEAFF
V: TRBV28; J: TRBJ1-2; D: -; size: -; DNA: TGTGCCAGCACCCTACAGGGATATGGCTACACCTTC; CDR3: CASTLQGYGYTF
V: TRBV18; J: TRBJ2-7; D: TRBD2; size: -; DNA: TGTGCCAGCGGCCCGAGGACTAGCGGGCCCTCCTACGAGCAGTACTTC; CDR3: CASGPRTSGPSYEQYF
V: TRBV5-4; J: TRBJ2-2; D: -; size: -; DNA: TGTGCCAGCAGCCTCCCGGGACTCACGAACACCGGGGAGCTGTTTTTT; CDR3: CASSLPGLTNTGELFF
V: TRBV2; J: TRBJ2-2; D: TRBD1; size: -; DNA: TGTGCCAGCGTTCGACAGGGTGGCTTGTCCGGGGAGCTGTTTTTT; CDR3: CASVRQGGLSGELFF
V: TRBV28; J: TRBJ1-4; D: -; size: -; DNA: TGTGCCAGCAGTCCCCTCGGGGTGTTGGGTGAAAAACTGTTTTTT; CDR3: CASSPLGVLGEKLFF
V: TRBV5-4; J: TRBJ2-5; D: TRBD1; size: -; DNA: TGTGCCAGCAGCCTAGACAGGGTGGGGGAGACCCAGTACTTC; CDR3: CASSLDRVGETQYF
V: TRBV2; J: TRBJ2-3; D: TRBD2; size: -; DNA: TGTGCCAGCAGTGGGGCGGGGGGGAGGTCGGATACGCAGTATTTT; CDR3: CASSGAGGRSDTQYF
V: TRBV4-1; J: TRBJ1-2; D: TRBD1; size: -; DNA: TGCGCCAGCAGCCTACCGGGACAGAGTAACTATGGCTACACCTTC; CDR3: CASSLPGQSNYGYTF
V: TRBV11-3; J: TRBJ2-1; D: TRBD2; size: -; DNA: TGTGCCAGCAGCTTAGAGGCGCGGGAGGGGGGGAATGAGCAGTTCTTC; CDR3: CASSLEAREGGNEQFF
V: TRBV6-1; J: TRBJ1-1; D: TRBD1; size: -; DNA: TGTGCCAGCAGTGTCAGCCTCGGGACAGGGGCATTCGAAGCTTTCTTT; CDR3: CASSVSLGTGAFEAFF
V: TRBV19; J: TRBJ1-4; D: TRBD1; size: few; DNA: TGTGCCAGTAGACCCTCCGGGACAGCTAATGAAAAACTGTTTTTT; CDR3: CASRPSGTANEKLFF
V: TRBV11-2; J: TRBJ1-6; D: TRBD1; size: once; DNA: TGTGCCAGCAGCTCTTGGACAGGCGCTCTTAATTCACCCCTCCACTTT; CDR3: CASSSWTGALNSPLHF
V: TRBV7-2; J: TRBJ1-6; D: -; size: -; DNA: TGTGCCAGCAGCCCCCAAGGACACAGTAATTCACCCCTCCACTTT; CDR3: CASSPQGHSNSPLHF
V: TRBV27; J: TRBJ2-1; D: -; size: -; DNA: TGTGCCAGCAGTTTGGCTAGCGCATATTACAATGAGCAGTTCTTC; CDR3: CASSLASAYYNEQFF
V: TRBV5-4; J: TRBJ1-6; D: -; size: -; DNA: TGTGCCAGCAGCTTGGTCTCCGGTCCAAGTTCACCCCTCCACTTT; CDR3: CASSLVSGPSSPLHF
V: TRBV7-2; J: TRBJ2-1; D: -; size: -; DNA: TGTGCCAGCAGCTTATTCACAGCGGCGCAGTTCTTC; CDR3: CASSLFTAAQFF
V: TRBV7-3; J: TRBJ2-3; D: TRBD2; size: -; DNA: TGTGCCAGCAGCTCTGGACTAGCGGTTGGCTCAGATACGCAGTATTTT; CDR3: CASSSGLAVGSDTQYF
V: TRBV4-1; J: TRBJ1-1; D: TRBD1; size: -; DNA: TGCGCCAGCCGCGGGACAGGGAAGGGCACTGAAGCTTTCTTT; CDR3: CASRGTGKGTEAFF
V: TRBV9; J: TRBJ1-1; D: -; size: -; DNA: TGTGCCAGCAGTAAGGGGGGGTCCTTTCTGAACACTGAAGCTTTCTTT; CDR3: CASSKGGSFLNTEAFF
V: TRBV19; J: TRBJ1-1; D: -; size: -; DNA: TGTGCCAGTAGTATCCAGGGTTTGACCACTGAAGCTTTCTTT; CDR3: CASSIQGLTTEAFF
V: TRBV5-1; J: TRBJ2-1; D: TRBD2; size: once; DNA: TGCGCCAGCAGCTTGGCGCCGATTACTAGCGGGAGTGGGAATGAGCAGTTCTTC; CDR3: CASSLAPITSGSGNEQFF
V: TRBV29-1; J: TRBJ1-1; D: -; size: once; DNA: TGCAGCGTTTTAACAGGACCCGGCGGTTTGTATGAAGCTTTCTTT; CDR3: CSVLTGPGGLYEAFF
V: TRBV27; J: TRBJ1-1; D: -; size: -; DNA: TGTGCCAGCACCAACGCGGGGGGGAGCACTGAAGCTTTCTTT; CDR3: CASTNAGGSTEAFF